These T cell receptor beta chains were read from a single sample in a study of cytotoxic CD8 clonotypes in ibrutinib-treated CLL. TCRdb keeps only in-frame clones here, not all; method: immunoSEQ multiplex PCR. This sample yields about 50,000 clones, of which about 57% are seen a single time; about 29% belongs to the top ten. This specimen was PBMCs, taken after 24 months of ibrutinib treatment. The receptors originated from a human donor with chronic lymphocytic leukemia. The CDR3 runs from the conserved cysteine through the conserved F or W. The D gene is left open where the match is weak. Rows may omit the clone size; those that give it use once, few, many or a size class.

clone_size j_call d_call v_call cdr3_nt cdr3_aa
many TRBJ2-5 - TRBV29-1 TGCAGCGTTGTATTTCTTGGGGAGACCCAGTACTTC CSVVFLGETQYF
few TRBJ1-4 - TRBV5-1 TGCGCCAGCAGCCGAGGGATCGCGGGCGAAAAACTGTTTTTT CASSRGIAGEKLFF
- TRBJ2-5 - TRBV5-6 TGTGCCAGCAGCTTGGTCGGTGGAGAGCAAGAGACCCAGTACTTC CASSLVGGEQETQYF
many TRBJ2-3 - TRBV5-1 TGCGCCAGCAGCTTGGAGACCACAGATACGCAGTATTTT CASSLETTDTQYF
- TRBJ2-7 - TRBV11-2 TGTGCCAGCAGCTTACCCGCCGGACACTACGAGCAGTACTTC CASSLPAGHYEQYF
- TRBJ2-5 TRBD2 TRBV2 TGTGCCAGCCGACTAGCGGGGGGGGGTCAAGAGACCCAGTACTTC CASRLAGGGQETQYF
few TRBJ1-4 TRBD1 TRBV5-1 TGCGCCAGCAGCTTGGAGGGGACAGTAGGAGAAAAACTGTTTTTT CASSLEGTVGEKLFF
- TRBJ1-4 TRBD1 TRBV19 TGTGCCAGTAGTACAGGGGGTTTGGTTAATGAAAAACTGTTTTTT CASSTGGLVNEKLFF
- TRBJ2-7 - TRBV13 TGTGCCAGCAGCTTAGAGCCCTCGAGGGCCTACGAGCAGTACTTC CASSLEPSRAYEQYF
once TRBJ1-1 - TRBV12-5 TGTGCTAGTGCCTTGTTCACTGAAGCTTTCTTT CASALFTEAFF
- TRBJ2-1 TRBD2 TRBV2 TGTGCCAGCAGTGAAGGAAGCGGGGGGTACTACAATGAGCAGTTCTTC CASSEGSGGYYNEQFF
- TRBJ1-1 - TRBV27 TGTGCCAGCAGTTTTTGGGGGGGAAGTACTGAAGCTTTCTTT CASSFWGGSTEAFF
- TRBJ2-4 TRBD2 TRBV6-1 TGTGCCAGCAGTGAGCGGGTAGCGGGGGGCCGGGACATTCAGTACTTC CASSERVAGGRDIQYF
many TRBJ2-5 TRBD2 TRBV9 TGTGCCAGCAGCGTAGCTACGGCGGGGGGGCAGGAGACCCAGTACTTC CASSVATAGGQETQYF
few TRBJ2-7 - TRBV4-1 TGCGCCAGCAGCCAAGATAGGCAGGGCGGAATCTACGAGCAGTACTTC CASSQDRQGGIYEQYF
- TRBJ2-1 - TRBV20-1 TGCAGTGGTAACGAGTACAATGAGCAGTTCTTC CSGNEYNEQFF
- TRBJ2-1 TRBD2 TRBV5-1 TGCGCCAGCAGCTTCGTAGCGGGGGGCCTACTCTACAATGAGCAGTTCTTC CASSFVAGGLLYNEQFF
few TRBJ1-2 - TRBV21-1 TGTGCCAGCAGCAAAGGACAGGGGGCAGACTATGGCTACACCTTC CASSKGQGADYGYTF
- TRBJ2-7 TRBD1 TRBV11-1 TGTGCCAGCAGCTTCGGACAGGGGGCCCCCGGAGGCGAGCAGTACTTC CASSFGQGAPGGEQYF
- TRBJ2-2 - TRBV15 TGTGCCACCAGCAGAGAATCAGGAGTGACGGTCGGGGAGCTGTTTTTT CATSRESGVTVGELFF
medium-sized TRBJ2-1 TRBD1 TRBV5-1 TGCGCCAGCAGCCCGCTACCCTCGACAGGGAGCTACAATGAGCAGTTCTTC CASSPLPSTGSYNEQFF
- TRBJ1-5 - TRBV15 TGTGCCACCAGCAGAGATTCGGGGCCCCAGCATTTT CATSRDSGPQHF
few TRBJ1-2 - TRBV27 TGTGCCAGCAGTTTCCGGACGGGGAACTATGGCTACACCTTC CASSFRTGNYGYTF
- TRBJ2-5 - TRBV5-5 TGTGCCAGCAGCTTGGCCGCTGAGACCCAGTACTTC CASSLAAETQYF
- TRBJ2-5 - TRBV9 TGTGCCAGCAGCACCACACCGGGGGAGACCCAGTACTTC CASSTTPGETQYF
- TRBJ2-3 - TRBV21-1 TGTGCCAGCCCCCTAGCGGGGTCCCCCACAGATACGCAGTATTTT CASPLAGSPTDTQYF
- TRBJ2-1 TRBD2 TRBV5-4 TGTGCCAGCAGCCGCGGGGGTGCGAGCTCCTACAATGAGCAGTTCTTC CASSRGGASSYNEQFF
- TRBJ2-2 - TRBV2 TGTGCCAGCAGTGGGCTAGCGCGGGGCGGGGAGCTGTTTTTT CASSGLARGGELFF
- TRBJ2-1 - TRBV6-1 TGTGCCAGCAGGTCAGGACAGATAGACCACAATGAGCAGTTCTTC CASRSGQIDHNEQFF
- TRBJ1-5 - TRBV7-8 TGTGCCAGCAGCGGGTTGGGTCGGGGTGGCAATCAGCCCCAGCATTTT CASSGLGRGGNQPQHF